Below are 4 T cell receptor beta chains sequenced from a single sample in a study of cytomegalovirus exposure and HLA in healthy donors. PCR employed 60 Vbeta and 13 Jbeta primers. Sequenced by immunoSEQ multiplex PCR; TCRdb stores in-frame clones only, minus some. The data include 150,000 to 200,000 clones; the top ten clones carry around 0.79%. Material: PBMCs. The receptors stem from a woman younger than 30 in good health and CMV-seropositive.

V and J are TRBV19 and TRBJ1-5, with D perhaps matching TRBD1 (5 bases). Germline-derived CDR1 and CDR2 are LNHDA and SQIVND (reference sequence). V shed 2 bases and J shed 7 bases, with 12 bases lying between them. The CDR3 extends over 14 amino acids. The CDR3 region is CASSINQGRQPQHF. The DNA of the CDR3 is TGTGCCAGTAGTATAAACCAGGGCAGGCAGCCCCAGCATTTT.

V is TRBV6-5 and J is TRBJ2-7; a possible D gene is TRBD2 (6 bases). Trimming removed 10 bases from V and 0 bases from J, with 16 bases in between. The CDR3 length is 14 residues. The germline CDR1 and CDR2 sequences are MNHEY and SVGAGI. Written as DNA, the CDR3 is TGTGCCACCCAAGTAGCGGTGGGCTCCTACGAGCAGTACTTC. It encodes CATQVAVGSYEQYF.

The genes are TRBV11-2 and TRBJ1-2, with D possibly being TRBD1 (5 bases). Germline values: CDR1 SGHAT, CDR2 FQNNGV. V dropped 5 bases and J dropped 0 bases, with 13 bases sitting between them. The CDR3 is 15 residues long. CDR3 in DNA: TGTGCCAGCAGCCAGACTTGGGACTCTAACTATGGCTACACCTTC. Translated, it gives CASSQTWDSNYGYTF.

The rearrangement joins TRBV5-4 to TRBJ2-3; 10 bases are shared with TRBD2. Germline loops: CDR1 SGHNT, CDR2 YYREEE (reference sequence). The CDR3 sequence is 14 residues long. The J segment lost 4 bases and the V segment lost 4 bases, leaving 3 bases of the junction unmatched. The CDR3 DNA follows: TGTGCCAGCAGCCAAACTAGCGGGGCAGATACGCAGTATTTT. Translating it yields CASSQTSGADTQYF.